What follows describes a single T cell receptor beta chain. Using immunoSEQ multiplex PCR, the repertoire was profiled, and TCRdb retains in-frame clones only, with some absent. The data show 80,000 or so clones, nearly 90% seen once. The source of the sample is a study of control samples from healthy donors and cancer patients. The CDR3 spans 12 residues. Trimming cost V 2 bases and J 3 bases, with 5 bases left between them. Germline CDR1 reads SGHNT; CDR2 reads YYREEE (reference sequence). The gene calls are TRBV5-4 and TRBJ1-2; D remains ambiguous. Sequencing was done on a sample of blood. The origin of this receptor is a man aged 50 to 59 in good health. This CDR3 is CASSFEHYGYTF. The CDR3 nucleotides read TGTGCCAGCAGCTTTGAGCACTATGGCTACACCTTC.